These T cell receptor beta chains were read from a single sample in a study of cytomegalovirus exposure and HLA in healthy donors. Data came from immunoSEQ multiplex PCR; TCRdb stores just in-frame clones and leaves some out. The sample holds 140,000 or so clones, about 82% seen once. The sample comprised PBMCs. The origin of the receptors is a male donor in good health and CMV-seronegative. The CDR3 runs from the conserved cysteine through the conserved F or W. The D gene is left open where the match is weak. Clone size is stated in some rows and not others, as once, few, many or a class when expanded.

-	TRBV7-9	-	TRBJ1-2	CSSSSFEGPSFYGYTF	TGTTCCAGCAGCTCCTTTGAGGGCCCCTCCTTCTATGGCTACACCTTC
-	TRBV5-6	-	TRBJ2-1	CASSLAGITGMEFF	TGTGCCAGCAGCTTGGCTGGTATAACGGGAATGGAGTTCTTC
-	TRBV5-4	TRBD2	TRBJ2-3	CASSSYSGGAVSNTQYF	TGTGCCAGCAGCTCCTATAGCGGGGGGGCCGTCTCAAATACGCAGTATTTT
-	TRBV19	TRBD1	TRBJ2-3	CASSKGAPDTQYF	TGTGCCAGTAGTAAGGGGGCCCCAGATACGCAGTATTTT
-	TRBV7-3	TRBD2	TRBJ2-1	CASSLLAGGNNEQFF	TGTGCCAGCAGCTTACTAGCGGGAGGGAATAATGAGCAGTTCTTC
-	TRBV2	TRBD1	TRBJ1-5	CASSGVRGFGGQPQHF	TGTGCCAGCAGTGGGGTCAGGGGGTTTGGGGGTCAGCCCCAGCATTTT
few	TRBV7-9	-	TRBJ2-1	CASSWTLSSYNEQFF	TGTGCCAGCAGCTGGACACTCAGCTCCTACAATGAGCAGTTCTTC
-	TRBV6-1	TRBD1	TRBJ2-7	CASSTRTGGYEQYF	TGTGCCAGCAGTACCCGGACAGGGGGCTACGAGCAGTACTTC
-	TRBV19	-	TRBJ1-5	CASSIASGYQPQHF	TGTGCCAGTAGTATAGCTTCAGGGTATCAGCCCCAGCATTTT
-	TRBV28	TRBD2	TRBJ2-7	CASSAGTSALIGQYF	TGTGCCAGCAGTGCGGGGACTAGCGCCTTAATCGGGCAGTACTTC
-	TRBV28	-	TRBJ2-7	CASSFFLWTAAYEQYF	TGTGCCAGCAGTTTTTTTTTGTGGACAGCAGCCTACGAGCAGTACTTC
-	TRBV6-6	-	TRBJ2-1	CASSSPVATDYNEQFF	TGTGCCAGCAGCTCTCCTGTTGCTACAGACTACAATGAGCAGTTCTTC
once	TRBV7-9	TRBD2	TRBJ2-7	CSSSRSAGTTSYEQYF	TGTTCCAGCAGCCGTTCAGCCGGGACTACCTCCTACGAGCAGTACTTC
-	TRBV19	-	TRBJ2-7	CASSLAQGTYEQYF	TGTGCCAGTTCTTTGGCGCAGGGCACCTACGAGCAGTACTTC
once	TRBV28	TRBD1	TRBJ1-5	CASSSASGTGNQPQHF	TGTGCCAGCAGTTCCGCCTCCGGGACAGGCAATCAGCCCCAGCATTTT
few	TRBV7-3	TRBD2	TRBJ2-1	CASSPSTTSGANEQFF	TGTGCCAGCAGCCCGTCGACCACTAGCGGGGCCAATGAGCAGTTCTTC
-	TRBV4-2	-	TRBJ1-1	CASSQSRLNTEAFF	TGTGCCAGCAGCCAATCCCGTTTGAACACTGAAGCTTTCTTT
few	TRBV7-9	-	TRBJ2-3	CASSSAYASGTDTQYF	TGTGCCAGCAGCAGTGCGTACGCCTCTGGCACAGATACGCAGTATTTT
few	TRBV5-4	TRBD1	TRBJ2-7	CASSLGTGWYF	TGTGCCAGCAGCTTGGGGACAGGGTGGTACTTC
once	TRBV6-1	TRBD2	TRBJ2-3	CASSERPAGAGTDTQYF	TGTGCCAGCAGTGAAAGACCCGCGGGAGCGGGCACAGATACGCAGTATTTT
few	TRBV19	-	TRBJ2-5	CASSIDWGVRETQYF	TGTGCCAGTAGTATAGACTGGGGGGTCCGGGAGACCCAGTACTTC
-	TRBV6-4	-	TRBJ2-2	CASSESSDTGELFF	TGTGCCAGCAGTGAAAGCTCTGACACCGGGGAGCTGTTTTTT
-	TRBV11-3	TRBD2	TRBJ2-1	CASSLIAGGINEQFF	TGTGCCAGCAGCTTAATAGCGGGGGGTATCAATGAGCAGTTCTTC
few	TRBV5-1	-	TRBJ2-5	CASSLEGRRETQYF	TGCGCCAGCAGCTTGGAGGGGCGACGCGAGACCCAGTACTTC
-	TRBV27	-	TRBJ1-2	CASRPFGEQGLYGYTF	TGTGCCAGCAGACCTTTTGGGGAACAGGGTTTATATGGCTACACCTTC
-	TRBV13	-	TRBJ2-7	CASSLSSSVEQYF	TGTGCCAGCAGCTTATCCTCTAGCGTGGAGCAGTACTTC
-	TRBV6-4	TRBD2	TRBJ2-1	CASSEVAGAYNEQFF	TGTGCCAGCAGTGAAGTAGCGGGAGCGTACAATGAGCAGTTCTTC
-	TRBV28	TRBD1	TRBJ2-5	CASSLWGQSETQYF	TGTGCCAGCAGTTTATGGGGACAGTCGGAGACCCAGTACTTC
-	TRBV4-3	TRBD1	TRBJ2-7	CASSRGTGEYEQYF	TGCGCCAGCAGCCGGGGGACAGGGGAATACGAGCAGTACTTC
-	TRBV23-1	TRBD1	TRBJ1-1	CASRDRTNWIGVNTEAFF	TGCGCCAGCAGGGACAGGACAAATTGGATTGGGGTGAACACTGAAGCTTTCTTT
once	TRBV27	-	TRBJ2-1	CASSLRRAGNEQFF	TGTGCCAGCAGTTTGAGAAGGGCAGGGAATGAGCAGTTCTTC
-	TRBV6-1	TRBD2	TRBJ2-7	CASSVNLAGGGGEQYF	TGTGCCAGCAGTGTTAACCTAGCGGGAGGTGGAGGCGAGCAGTACTTC
-	TRBV28	-	TRBJ1-1	CASSFLGRATEAFF	TGTGCCAGCAGTTTTTTAGGCAGGGCCACTGAAGCTTTCTTT
-	TRBV28	-	TRBJ2-1	CAIDSRIHNEQFF	TGTGCCATCGACTCCCGGATCCACAATGAGCAGTTCTTC
-	TRBV13	TRBD2	TRBJ2-5	CASSRTSGRSQYF	TGTGCCAGCAGCCGGACTAGCGGGAGGTCACAGTACTTC
-	TRBV7-8	-	TRBJ2-3	CASSSSGSWGQYF	TGTGCCAGCAGCTCCTCGGGGTCCTGGGGGCAGTATTTT
-	TRBV13	TRBD1	TRBJ2-7	CASSWDREIGEQYF	TGTGCCAGCAGCTGGGACAGGGAAATAGGCGAGCAGTACTTC
-	TRBV2	-	TRBJ2-7	CASSEISGSYSYEQYF	TGTGCCAGCAGTGAAATTAGCGGCTCGTACTCCTACGAGCAGTACTTC
-	TRBV5-6	-	TRBJ2-2	CASRSSGELFF	TGTGCCAGCCGCTCGTCCGGGGAGCTGTTTTTT
-	TRBV5-1	TRBD1	TRBJ2-5	CASSGGQGASETQYF	TGCGCCAGCAGCGGAGGACAGGGGGCGAGCGAGACCCAGTACTTC
once	TRBV5-4	TRBD1	TRBJ2-7	CATKLDRGQHEQYF	TGTGCCACCAAACTAGACAGGGGGCAGCACGAGCAGTACTTC
-	TRBV9	-	TRBJ2-1	CASNQRGSQSSYNEQFF	TGTGCCAGCAACCAAAGGGGGTCTCAAAGCTCCTACAATGAGCAGTTCTTC
-	TRBV9	-	TRBJ1-4	CASSVGGLANEKLFF	TGTGCCAGCAGCGTAGGAGGGCTAGCTAATGAAAAACTGTTTTTT
once	TRBV7-6	-	TRBJ1-4	CASSLAYPGLGEKLFF	TGTGCCAGCAGCTTAGCGTACCCGGGTCTGGGTGAAAAACTGTTTTTT
-	TRBV6-5	-	TRBJ1-2	CASGAGSNYGYTF	TGTGCCAGCGGGGCCGGATCCAACTATGGCTACACCTTC
-	TRBV2	TRBD1	TRBJ1-4	CASRNQGTVNEKLFF	TGTGCCAGCAGAAACCAAGGGACAGTAAATGAAAAACTGTTTTTT
-	TRBV7-8	TRBD1	TRBJ1-1	CASSLAPRQGKNTEAFF	TGTGCCAGCAGCTTAGCCCCACGACAGGGAAAGAACACTGAAGCTTTCTTT
-	TRBV15	-	TRBJ1-2	CATSRAPWEGNGYTF	TGTGCCACCAGCAGAGCCCCCTGGGAGGGGAACGGCTACACCTTC
-	TRBV5-1	TRBD2	TRBJ2-3	CASSLEAGGNYNTDTQYF	TGCGCCAGCAGCTTGGAGGCGGGGGGGAATTATAACACAGATACGCAGTATTTT
-	TRBV28	TRBD1	TRBJ2-1	CASSLSDRGHEQFF	TGTGCCAGCAGTTTATCCGACAGGGGGCATGAGCAGTTCTTC
-	TRBV12-5	TRBD1	TRBJ2-1	CASGPGQGAYNEQFF	TGTGCTAGTGGTCCGGGACAGGGGGCCTACAATGAGCAGTTCTTC
-	TRBV9	TRBD2	TRBJ2-3	CASSVSGTTDTQYF	TGTGCCAGCAGCGTAAGCGGGACCACAGATACGCAGTATTTT
-	TRBV7-3	-	TRBJ2-1	CASSQGLGEQFF	TGTGCCAGCAGCCAGGGGTTAGGTGAGCAGTTCTTC
-	TRBV6-6	-	TRBJ2-7	CASREGQISYEQYF	TGTGCCAGCAGGGAGGGACAGATCTCCTACGAGCAGTACTTC
few	TRBV25-1	TRBD1	TRBJ2-2	CASSERDRDTGELFF	TGTGCCAGCAGTGAAAGGGACAGGGACACCGGGGAGCTGTTTTTT
few	TRBV2	-	TRBJ1-4	CASSDSSVDEKLFF	TGTGCCAGCAGTGACAGCAGCGTGGATGAAAAACTGTTTTTT
once	TRBV6-1	TRBD2	TRBJ2-3	CASVLRGGIDTQYF	TGTGCCAGCGTATTGCGGGGGGGCATAGATACGCAGTATTTT
-	TRBV2	-	TRBJ1-2	CATNRANYGYTF	TGTGCCACCAACAGGGCGAACTATGGCTACACCTTC
-	TRBV4-1	-	TRBJ2-1	CASSQAYEQFF	TGCGCCAGCAGCCAAGCTTATGAGCAGTTCTTC